This T cell receptor beta chain was identified in a study of blood T cell repertoires in COVID-19. Study background: Spain, Italy and the United States supplied samples that represented acute and convalescent COVID-19.

The age range of participants was 18 to 89 years, with residence in about 25 US areas. Germline V gene data show CDR1 as MNHEY and CDR2 as SVGAGI. V shed 4 bases and J shed 1 base, with 13 bases lying between them. The CDR3 consists of 15 residues. Original handling: Cell counts per sample came from amplifying reference gene primers. TCRdb keeps only in-frame clones here, not all; method: immunoSEQ multiplex PCR. That table gives V, J and clone size, and the DNA gave D and trimming. The table includes about 320,000 clones, roughly 90% detected once. Sequencing used PBMCs or T cells enriched from blood (not recorded which). The receptor comes from a man aged 55 to 69 who had recovered from COVID-19. The chain links TRBV6-5 to TRBJ1-2, with a possible D match to TRBD1 (6 bases). The CDR3 coding sequence is TGTGCCAGCAGTTCTTTTAGGACAGATAACTATGGCTACACCTTC. It translates to CASSSFRTDNYGYTF.